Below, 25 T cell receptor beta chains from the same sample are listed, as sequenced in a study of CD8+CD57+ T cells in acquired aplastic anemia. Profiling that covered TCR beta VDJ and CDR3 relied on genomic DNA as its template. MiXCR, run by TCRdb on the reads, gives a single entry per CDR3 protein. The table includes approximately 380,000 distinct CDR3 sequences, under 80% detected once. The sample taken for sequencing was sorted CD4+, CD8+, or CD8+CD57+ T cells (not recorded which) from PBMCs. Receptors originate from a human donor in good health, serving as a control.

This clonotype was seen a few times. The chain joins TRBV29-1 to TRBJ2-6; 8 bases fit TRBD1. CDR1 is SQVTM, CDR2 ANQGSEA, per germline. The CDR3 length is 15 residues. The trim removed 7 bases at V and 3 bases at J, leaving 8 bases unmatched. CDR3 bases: TGCAGCGCGTCAGGGGGCGCATTTGGGGCCAACGTCCTGACTTTC. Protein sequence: CSASGGAFGANVLTF.

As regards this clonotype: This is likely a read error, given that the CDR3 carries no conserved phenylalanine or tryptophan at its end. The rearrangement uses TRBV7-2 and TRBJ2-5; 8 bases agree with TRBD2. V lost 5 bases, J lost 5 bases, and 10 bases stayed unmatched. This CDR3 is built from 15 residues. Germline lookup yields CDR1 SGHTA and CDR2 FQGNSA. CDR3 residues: CASSARGGGDETQYV. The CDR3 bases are TGTGCCAGCAGCGCACGGGGGGGTGGGGACGAGACCCAGTACGTC.

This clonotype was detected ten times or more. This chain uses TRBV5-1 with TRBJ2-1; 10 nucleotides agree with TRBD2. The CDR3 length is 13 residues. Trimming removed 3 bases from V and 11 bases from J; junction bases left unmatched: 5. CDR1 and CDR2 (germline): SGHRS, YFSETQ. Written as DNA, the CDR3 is TGCGCCAGCAGCTCCAGCGGGGGGGCTCAGCAGTTCTTC. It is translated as CASSSSGGAQQFF. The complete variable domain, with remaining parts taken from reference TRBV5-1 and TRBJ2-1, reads KAGVTQTPRYLIKTRGQQVTLSCSPISGHRSVSWYQQTPGQGLQFLFEYFSETQRNKGNFPGRFSGRQFSNSRSEMNVSTLELGDSALYLCASSSSGGAQQFFGPGTRLTVL.

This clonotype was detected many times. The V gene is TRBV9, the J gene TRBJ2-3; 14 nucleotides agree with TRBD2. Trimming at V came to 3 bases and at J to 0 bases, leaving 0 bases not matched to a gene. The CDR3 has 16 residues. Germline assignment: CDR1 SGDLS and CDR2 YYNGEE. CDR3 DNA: TGTGCCAGCAGCGGGACTAGCGGGGGGAGCACAGATACGCAGTATTTT. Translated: CASSGTSGGSTDTQYF.

The CDR3 loop is CATKNGHSYEQYF. CDR3 nucleotide sequence: TGTGCCACCAAAAACGGGCACTCCTACGAGCAGTACTTC. The chain combines TRBV12-3 or TRBV12-4 with TRBJ2-7; D gene uncertain. This CDR3 is built from 13 residues. V lost 10 bases and J lost 0, with 13 bases in between.

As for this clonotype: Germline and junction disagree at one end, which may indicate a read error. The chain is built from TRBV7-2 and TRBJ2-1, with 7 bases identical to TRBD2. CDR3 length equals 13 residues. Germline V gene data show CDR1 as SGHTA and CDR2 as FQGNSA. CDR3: CASSLGGVRTEAF. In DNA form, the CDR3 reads TGTGCCAGCAGCTTGGGGGGGGTGCGCACTGAAGCTTTC.

The DNA for the CDR3 is TGCGCCAGCAGCCAGGGAGAGAGGACAGTCCTTCTAGGGAAGTACTTC. Protein product: CASSQGERTVLLGKYF. The genes are TRBV4-3 and TRBJ2-7; D might be TRBD1 (6 bases). CDR3 length equals 16 residues. Germline V gene data show CDR1 as LGHNA and CDR2 as YSLEER. The V end was cut by 3 bases, the J end by 11 bases, with 26 bases between.

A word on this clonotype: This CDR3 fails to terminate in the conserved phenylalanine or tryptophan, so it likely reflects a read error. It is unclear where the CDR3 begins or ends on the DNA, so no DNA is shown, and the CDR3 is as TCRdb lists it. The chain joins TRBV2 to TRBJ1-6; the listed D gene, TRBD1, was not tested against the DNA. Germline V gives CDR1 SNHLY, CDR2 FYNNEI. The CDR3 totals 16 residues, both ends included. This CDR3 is CASSVRDGANQPQHFG.

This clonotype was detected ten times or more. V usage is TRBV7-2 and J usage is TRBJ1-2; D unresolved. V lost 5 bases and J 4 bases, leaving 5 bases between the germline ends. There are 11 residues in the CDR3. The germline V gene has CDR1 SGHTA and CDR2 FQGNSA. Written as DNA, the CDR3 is TGTGCCAGCAGCCCTGTCTATGGCTACACCTTC. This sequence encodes CASSPVYGYTF.

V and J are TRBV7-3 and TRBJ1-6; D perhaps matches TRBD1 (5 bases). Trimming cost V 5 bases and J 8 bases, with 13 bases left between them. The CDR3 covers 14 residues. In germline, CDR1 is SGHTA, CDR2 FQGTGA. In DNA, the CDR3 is TGTGCCAGCAGCAGAGTTGGGGCCTATTCACCCCTCCACTTT. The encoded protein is CASSRVGAYSPLHF.

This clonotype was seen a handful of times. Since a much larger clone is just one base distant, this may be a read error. CDR3 sequence: CASSQALGGTDGPPLHF. The CDR3 DNA reads TGCGCCAGCAGCCAAGCCTTGGGGGGCACGGATGGTCCACCCCTCCACTTT. This chain joins TRBV14 and TRBJ1-6, with D perhaps matching TRBD1 (6 bases). The CDR3 sequence is 17 residues long. CDR1 SGHDN and CDR2 FVKESK come from the germline V gene.

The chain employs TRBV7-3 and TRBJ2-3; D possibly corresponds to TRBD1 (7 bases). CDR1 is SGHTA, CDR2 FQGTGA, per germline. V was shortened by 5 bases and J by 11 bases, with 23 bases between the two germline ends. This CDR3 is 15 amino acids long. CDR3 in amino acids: CASSQGGGGTNEQYF. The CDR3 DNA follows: TGTGCCAGCAGCCAGGGGGGCGGAGGCACCAATGAGCAGTATTTT.

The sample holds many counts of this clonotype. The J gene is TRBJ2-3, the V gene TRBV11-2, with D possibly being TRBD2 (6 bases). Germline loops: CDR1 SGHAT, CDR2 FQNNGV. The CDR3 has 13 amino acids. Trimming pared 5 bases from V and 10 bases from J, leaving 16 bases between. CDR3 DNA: TGTGCCAGCAGCGGGGGACTCCTCCAGGCGCAGTATTTT. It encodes CASSGGLLQAQYF.

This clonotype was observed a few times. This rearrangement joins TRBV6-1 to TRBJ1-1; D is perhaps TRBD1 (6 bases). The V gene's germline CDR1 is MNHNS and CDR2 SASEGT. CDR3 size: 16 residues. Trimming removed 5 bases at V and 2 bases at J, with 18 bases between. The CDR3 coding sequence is TGTGCCAGCAGTACAGGGTTTGGGGACACTAACACTGAAGCTTTCTTT. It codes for CASSTGFGDTNTEAFF.

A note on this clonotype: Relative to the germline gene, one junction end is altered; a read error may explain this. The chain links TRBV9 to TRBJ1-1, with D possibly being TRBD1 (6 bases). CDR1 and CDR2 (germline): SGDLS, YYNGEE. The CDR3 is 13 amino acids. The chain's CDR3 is CASSGGQNTEYYF. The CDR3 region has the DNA TGTGCCAGCAGCGGTGGACAGAACACTGAATATTATTTT.

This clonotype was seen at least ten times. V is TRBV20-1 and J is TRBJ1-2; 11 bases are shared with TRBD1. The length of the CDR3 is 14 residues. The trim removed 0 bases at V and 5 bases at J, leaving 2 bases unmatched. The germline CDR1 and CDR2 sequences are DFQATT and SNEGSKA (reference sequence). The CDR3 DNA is TGCAGTGCTAGAGAGGACAGGGGGCGTTATGGCTACACCTTC. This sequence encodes CSAREDRGRYGYTF.

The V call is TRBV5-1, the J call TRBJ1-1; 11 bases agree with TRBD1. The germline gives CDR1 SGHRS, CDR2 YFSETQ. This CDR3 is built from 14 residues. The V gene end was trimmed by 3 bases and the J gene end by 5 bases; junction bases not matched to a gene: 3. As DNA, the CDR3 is TGCGCCAGCAGCTGGGGACAGGGGGTAACTGAAGCTTTCTTT. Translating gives CASSWGQGVTEAFF.

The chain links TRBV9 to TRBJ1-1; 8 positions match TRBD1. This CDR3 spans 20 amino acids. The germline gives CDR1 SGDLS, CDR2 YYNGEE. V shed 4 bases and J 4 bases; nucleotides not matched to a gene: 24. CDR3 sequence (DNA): TGTGCCAGCAGCCAACAGCTGGGGGGACAGGTGGCCTTTCCGGGCACTGAAGCTTTCTTT. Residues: CASSQQLGGQVAFPGTEAFF.

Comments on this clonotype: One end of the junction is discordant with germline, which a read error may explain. DNA of the CDR3: TGTGCCAGCAGTGTACGGGGCGGAGAGACTGACTACTCCTTC. Residues: CASSVRGGETDYSF. The V call is TRBV7-8, the J call TRBJ1-2; tentatively, D is TRBD1 (5 bases). There are 14 residues in the CDR3. Germline loops: CDR1 SGHVS, CDR2 FQNEAQ.

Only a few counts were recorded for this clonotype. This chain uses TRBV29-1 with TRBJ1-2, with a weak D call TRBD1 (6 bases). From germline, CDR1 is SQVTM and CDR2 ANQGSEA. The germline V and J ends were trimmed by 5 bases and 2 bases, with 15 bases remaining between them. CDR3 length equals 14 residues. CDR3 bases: TGCAGCGTTTCGTCGGGGGCTACCAACTATGGCTACACCTTC. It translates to CSVSSGATNYGYTF.

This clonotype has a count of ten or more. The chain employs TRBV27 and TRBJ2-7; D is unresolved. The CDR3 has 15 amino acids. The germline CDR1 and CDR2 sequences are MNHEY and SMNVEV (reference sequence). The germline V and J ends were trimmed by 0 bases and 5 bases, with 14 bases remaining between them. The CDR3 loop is CASSLSEFSEDEQYF. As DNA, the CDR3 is TGTGCCAGCAGTTTATCTGAGTTCAGCGAGGACGAGCAGTACTTC.

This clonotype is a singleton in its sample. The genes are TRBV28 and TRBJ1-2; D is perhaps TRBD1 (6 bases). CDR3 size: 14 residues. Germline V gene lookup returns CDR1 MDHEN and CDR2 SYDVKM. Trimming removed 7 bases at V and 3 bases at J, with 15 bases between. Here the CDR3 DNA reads TGTGCCAGCAAGATACAGGGAACTTACTATGGCTACACCTTC. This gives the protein CASKIQGTYYGYTF.

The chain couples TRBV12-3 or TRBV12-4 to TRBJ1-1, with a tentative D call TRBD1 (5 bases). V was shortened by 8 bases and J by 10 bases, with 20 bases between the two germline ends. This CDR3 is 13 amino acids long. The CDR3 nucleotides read TGTGCCAGCGCCCAAGGGACGGGAAACAGAGCTTTCTTT. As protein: CASAQGTGNRAFF.

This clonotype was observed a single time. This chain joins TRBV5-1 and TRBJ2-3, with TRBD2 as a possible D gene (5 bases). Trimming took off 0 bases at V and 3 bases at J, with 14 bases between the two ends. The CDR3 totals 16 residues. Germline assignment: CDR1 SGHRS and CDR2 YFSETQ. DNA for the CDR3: TGCGCCAGCAGCTTGGCGAGGACGGGGTGGACAGATACGCAGTATTTT. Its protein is CASSLARTGWTDTQYF. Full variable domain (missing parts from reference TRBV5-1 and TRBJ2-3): KAGVTQTPRYLIKTRGQQVTLSCSPISGHRSVSWYQQTPGQGLQFLFEYFSETQRNKGNFPGRFSGRQFSNSRSEMNVSTLELGDSALYLCASSLARTGWTDTQYFGPGTRLTVL.

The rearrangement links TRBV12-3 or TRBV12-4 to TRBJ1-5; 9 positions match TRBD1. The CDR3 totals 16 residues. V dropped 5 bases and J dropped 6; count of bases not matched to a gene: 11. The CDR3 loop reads CASSPQGQGSSQPQHF. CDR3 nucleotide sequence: TGTGCCAGCAGTCCGCAGGGACAGGGAAGTTCTCAGCCCCAGCATTTT.